This T cell receptor beta chain was recovered during a study of patients and donors after allogeneic stem cell transplantation. This clonotype qualifies as large. TCRdb reprocessed the RT-PCR reads with MiXCR, giving one entry per CDR3 protein. The sample holds 930 or so distinct CDR3 sequences, around 40% seen once. The material sequenced was blood, either unsorted or a sorted T cell fraction (not recorded which). The TCR sequence derives from a human donor who was either an allogeneic HSCT recipient or a stem cell or donor lymphocyte infusion donor (not recorded which). It is not recorded whose cells these are; they may come from a transplant donor.

CDR3 bases: TGCGCCAGCAGCTTCATGGAGACCCAGTACTTC. It encodes CASSFMETQYF. The chain is built from TRBV5-1 and TRBJ2-5; D is unclear. Trimming pared 2 bases from V and 5 bases from J, leaving 4 bases between. This CDR3 region has 11 residues. Looked up from germline, CDR1 is SGHRS and CDR2 is YFSETQ.